The rows below give T cell receptor beta chains drawn from one sample of a study of cytomegalovirus exposure and HLA in healthy donors. Sequencing used immunoSEQ multiplex PCR; TCRdb keeps in-frame clones, though not all of them. The sample contains 150,000 to 250,000 clones, over 75% of which appear only once. The source material was PBMCs. These receptors were collected from a boy between 2 and 10 years old in good health and CMV-seronegative. Each CDR3 is given with its conserved first and last residue. Each record gives: V gene, J gene, D gene, clone size, CDR3 protein, CDR3 DNA. The D gene is left open where the match is weak. Clone size is not always given. Where it is, it says once, few, many or a class for expanded clones.

TRBV7-2	TRBJ2-5	-	-	CASSLNSGWGQETQYF	TGTGCCAGCAGCCTGAATAGCGGATGGGGTCAAGAGACCCAGTACTTC
TRBV6-5	TRBJ1-4	-	-	CASRRMTVQNEKLFF	TGTGCCAGCAGGAGGATGACAGTCCAAAATGAAAAACTGTTTTTT
TRBV5-4	TRBJ2-2	TRBD1	-	CASSGRTGYDSGELFF	TGTGCCAGCAGTGGAAGGACAGGGTATGATTCCGGGGAGCTGTTTTTC
TRBV13	TRBJ2-3	-	-	CASSEHTRVPSTDTQYF	TGTGCCAGCAGCGAACACACCAGGGTCCCTAGCACAGATACGCAGTATTTT
TRBV6-1	TRBJ1-4	-	-	CASSSQVATNEKLFF	TGTGCCAGCAGTTCCCAGGTGGCAACTAATGAAAAACTGTTTTTT
TRBV5-1	TRBJ2-1	TRBD2	-	CASSLVGGGIYNEQFF	TGCGCCAGCAGCTTGGTTGGCGGGGGGATCTACAATGAGCAGTTCTTC
TRBV4-1	TRBJ1-3	-	-	CASSQVSGMWRNTIYF	TGCGCCAGCAGCCAAGTATCGGGTATGTGGAGAAACACCATATATTTT
TRBV4-3	TRBJ1-5	-	once	CASSQEALNQPQHF	TGCGCCAGCAGCCAAGAAGCCTTAAATCAGCCCCAGCATTTT
TRBV14	TRBJ2-7	-	once	CASSQAPEQYF	TGTGCCAGCAGCCAAGCTCCCGAGCAGTACTTC
TRBV25-1	TRBJ2-2	TRBD2	few	CASSEVLAGVNTGELFF	TGTGCCAGCAGTGAAGTCCTAGCGGGGGTTAACACCGGGGAGCTGTTTTTT
TRBV15	TRBJ2-1	TRBD2	-	CATSRGGTSGGVNNEQFF	TGTGCCACCAGCAGAGGGGGGACTAGCGGGGGGGTGAACAATGAGCAGTTCTTC
TRBV9	TRBJ2-1	-	-	CASSGGGAVKHNEQFF	TGTGCCAGCAGCGGTGGGGGGGCCGTTAAACACAATGAGCAGTTCTTC
TRBV7-9	TRBJ2-1	-	-	CASSLRKTGRSYNEQFF	TGTGCCAGCAGCTTAAGGAAAACAGGCCGCTCCTACAATGAGCAGTTCTTC
TRBV28	TRBJ1-4	-	-	CASGASEKLFF	TGTGCCAGCGGGGCGAGTGAAAAACTGTTTTTT
TRBV5-1	TRBJ2-1	-	-	CASSLGGGSYNEQFF	TGCGCCAGCAGCTTAGGGGGGGGCTCCTACAATGAGCAGTTCTTC
TRBV6-5	TRBJ1-2	TRBD1	-	CASRTTGDYYGYTF	TGTGCCAGCAGAACGACAGGGGACTACTATGGCTACACCTTC
TRBV5-6	TRBJ2-7	-	-	CASSIPGLYEQYF	TGTGCCAGCAGCATACCGGGACTTTACGAGCAGTACTTC
TRBV2	TRBJ1-2	TRBD1	-	CASRGGQRGYYGYTF	TGTGCCAGCAGGGGGGGACAGCGCGGGTACTATGGCTACACCTTC
TRBV7-3	TRBJ2-3	TRBD2	-	CASSKAGGTDTQYF	TGTGCCAGCAGCAAAGCGGGGGGCACAGATACGCAGTATTTT
TRBV7-2	TRBJ2-7	TRBD1	-	CASSYAPGQSYEQYF	TGTGCCAGCAGTTATGCCCCGGGACAGTCCTACGAGCAGTACTTC
TRBV6-1	TRBJ1-2	-	-	CASSGRGGRGNGYTF	TGTGCCAGCAGTGGTCGTGGAGGCAGGGGAAATGGCTACACCTTC
TRBV29-1	TRBJ2-7	TRBD2	once	CSASGGVDEQYF	TGCAGCGCAAGCGGGGGGGTCGACGAGCAGTACTTC
TRBV5-1	TRBJ2-1	TRBD2	-	CASSSGTSGSSEQFF	TGCGCCAGCAGCTCCGGGACTAGCGGGTCTTCGGAGCAGTTCTTC
TRBV11-2	TRBJ2-1	TRBD2	-	CASSSSPRVAGGPGNEQFF	TGTGCCAGCAGCTCTTCCCCCCGGGTAGCGGGGGGGCCAGGCAATGAGCAGTTCTTC
TRBV7-9	TRBJ2-1	-	-	CASNPVGGPDNEQFF	TGTGCCAGCAACCCCGTGGGGGGTCCCGATAATGAGCAGTTCTTC
TRBV18	TRBJ1-2	-	-	CASSEYSSHGYTF	TGTGCCAGCTCCGAATACTCTTCCCATGGCTACACCTTC
TRBV7-2	TRBJ2-5	-	-	CASSGGGAGRETQYF	TGTGCCAGCAGCGGTGGGGGGGCGGGAAGGGAGACCCAGTACTTC
TRBV6-1	TRBJ2-5	-	-	CASSAGVQETQYF	TGTGCCAGCAGTGCTGGAGTCCAAGAGACCCAGTACTTC
TRBV9	TRBJ2-5	TRBD2	-	CASSQRTSGGQETQYF	TGTGCCAGCAGCCAAAGGACTAGCGGGGGCCAAGAGACCCAGTACTTC
TRBV6-5	TRBJ2-1	-	-	CASSYSDSVRDEQFF	TGTGCCAGCAGTTACTCCGACAGCGTCAGGGATGAGCAGTTCTTC
TRBV2	TRBJ2-5	-	-	CASEGGLSETQYF	TGTGCCAGCGAAGGAGGACTATCAGAGACCCAGTACTTC
TRBV5-1	TRBJ2-7	-	-	CASSYYLQGSYEQYF	TGCGCCAGCAGCTACTACTTACAGGGTTCCTACGAGCAGTACTTC
TRBV9	TRBJ2-1	TRBD2	-	CASSVHSGGYNEQFF	TGTGCCAGCAGCGTGCATTCGGGGGGGTACAATGAGCAGTTCTTC
TRBV5-5	TRBJ2-5	TRBD2	-	CASSPTRLAGSETQYF	TGTGCCAGCAGCCCAACGAGGCTAGCGGGGTCAGAGACCCAGTACTTC
TRBV5-1	TRBJ1-1	TRBD1	-	CASSSRGPNTEAFF	TGCGCCAGCAGTTCCAGGGGGCCGAACACTGAAGCTTTCTTT
TRBV11-3	TRBJ2-1	TRBD2	-	CASSLFGGDQYEQFF	TGTGCCAGCAGCTTATTCGGGGGGGATCAGTATGAGCAGTTCTTC
TRBV5-8	TRBJ1-1	-	-	CASRPQGRPEAFF	TGTGCCAGCAGACCTCAGGGGCGCCCTGAAGCTTTCTTT
TRBV20-1	TRBJ1-1	-	-	CSAQGNTEAFF	TGCAGTGCTCAGGGGAACACTGAAGCTTTCTTT
TRBV19	TRBJ2-6	TRBD1	-	CASSFTGGSGANVLTF	TGTGCCAGTAGTTTTACAGGGGGCTCTGGGGCCAACGTCCTGACTTTC
TRBV7-9	TRBJ1-6	-	-	CASSLGDARRSSYNSPLHF	TGTGCCAGCAGCTTAGGAGACGCAAGAAGGAGCTCCTATAATTCACCCCTCCACTTT
TRBV5-4	TRBJ2-1	TRBD1	few	CASSLDRGYPSGEQFF	TGTGCCAGCAGCTTGGACAGGGGGTATCCCTCGGGCGAGCAGTTCTTC
TRBV5-1	TRBJ1-6	-	-	CASSLTGSPSPLHF	TGCGCCAGCAGCCTAACAGGGTCACCCTCACCCCTCCACTTT